The entry that follows covers one TCR beta chain sequence. Its antigen is unknown. This sample is drawn from a study of cytomegalovirus exposure and HLA in healthy donors. Study results and caveats: Testing in vitro showed a few CMV-associated chains specific for CMV antigens. When a later analysis was performed, an Asian-associated ancestry cluster reportedly had fewer N-insertions than the roughly 690-donor mean. The dataset shows that most TCR sequences were rare, while some public TCRs occurred in many donors.

The PCR had 60 Vbeta and 13 Jbeta primers. Assay used: immunoSEQ multiplex PCR; TCRdb lists only in-frame clones, some missing. The repertoire consists of 80,000 to 100,000 clones, with roughly four fifths occurring once and the leading ten covering about 3.5%. The CDR3 length is 14 residues. V lost 4 bases and J 4 bases, leaving 14 bases between the germline ends. The germline V gene has CDR1 SGHRS and CDR2 YFSETQ. The rearrangement joins TRBV5-1 to TRBJ1-1; D is ambiguous. Material for sequencing was PBMCs. This clonotype was sampled from a middle-aged man in good health and CMV-seronegative. The DNA for the CDR3 is TGCGCCAGCAGCCCCGGAACCGTAGCCACTGAAGCTTTCTTT. Translation: CASSPGTVATEAFF.